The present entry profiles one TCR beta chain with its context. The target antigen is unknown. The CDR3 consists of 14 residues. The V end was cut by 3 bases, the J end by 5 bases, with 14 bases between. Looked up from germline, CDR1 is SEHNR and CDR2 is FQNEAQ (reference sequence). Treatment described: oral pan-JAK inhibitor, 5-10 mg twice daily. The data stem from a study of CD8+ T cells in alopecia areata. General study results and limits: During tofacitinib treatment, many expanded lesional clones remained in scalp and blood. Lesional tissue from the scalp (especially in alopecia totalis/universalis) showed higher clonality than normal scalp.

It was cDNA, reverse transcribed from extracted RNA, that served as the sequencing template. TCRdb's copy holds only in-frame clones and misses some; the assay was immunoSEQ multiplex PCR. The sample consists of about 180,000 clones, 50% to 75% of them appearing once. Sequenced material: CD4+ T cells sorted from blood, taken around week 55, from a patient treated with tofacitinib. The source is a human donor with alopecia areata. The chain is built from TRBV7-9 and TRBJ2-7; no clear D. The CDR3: CASSFSPASDEQYF. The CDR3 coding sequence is TGTGCCAGCAGCTTTAGCCCAGCCAGCGACGAGCAGTACTTC.